This T cell receptor beta chain was found in a study of blood T cells in healthy people across ages. At the level of the study: Template switching captured about one barcoded beta molecule per two T cells.

Alongside a J-beta primer mix, a sample-barcoded 5' primer served in a second PCR lasting about 7 to 12 cycles. TCRdb itself ran the 5' RACE reads through MiXCR, one entry per CDR3 protein. The top ten hold 20% to 25% of the sample, which has 1.5 million to 2 million distinct CDR3 sequences, around 40% seen once. Broader study findings: TCR beta diversity tracked closely with naive T cell percentage. Per million T cells, TCR beta diversity dropped about linearly as age rose.

This clonotype was observed a handful of times. Antigen: not known. Sequenced input: blood. The TCR was taken from a human donor in good health.

CDR3 in amino acids: CASSGGGAIYEQYF. In DNA, the CDR3 is TGTGCCAGCAGTGGCGGGGGGGCTATCTACGAGCAGTACTTC. The chain recombines TRBV2 with TRBJ2-7, with 9 nucleotides matching TRBD2. Losses at the gene ends were 4 bases for V and 3 bases for J; bases not matched to a gene: 4. This CDR3 has 14 amino acids. The germline CDR1 and CDR2 sequences are SNHLY and FYNNEI.